This T cell receptor beta chain was sequenced for a study of shared clonotypes between healthy human individuals. Study outcomes and limitations: Around 5% of naive CD4 clonotypes were common to a few donors.

The CDR3 is 15 amino acids. Germline lookup yields CDR1 KGHSH and CDR2 LQKENI. The V gene lost 4 bases and the J gene lost 0 bases, with 10 bases spanning the gap. Splitting the CD4+ cells yielded a CD45RA+ naive subset and a CD45RA-negative memory subset. Data came from immunoSEQ multiplex PCR; TCRdb stores just in-frame clones and leaves some out. The sample has around 1.1 million clones, 70% to 85% seen once; the top ten hold roughly 0.83%. The table lists this clone with a count of one. The antigen is not known. The same CDR3 also results from other DNA sequences found in this sample. The clonotype comes from a man younger than 35 in good health. Some clones in this sample may be carry-over from other donors' samples. The chain recombines TRBV18 with TRBJ1-3; possible D gene TRBD1, 6 bases. Sequencing was done on a sample of memory CD4+ T cells from PBMCs. Documented subset: CD45RA-negative fraction. In nucleotides, the CDR3 is TGTGCCAGCTCACAACAGGGAAACTCTGGAAACACCATATATTTT. Translation gives CASSQQGNSGNTIYF. Full variable domain (missing parts from reference TRBV18 and TRBJ1-3): NAGVMQNPRHLVRRRGQEARLRCSPMKGHSHVYWYRQLPEEGLKFMVYLQKENIIDESGMPKERFSAEFPKEGPSILRIQQVVRGDSAAYFCASSQQGNSGNTIYFGEGSWLTVV.